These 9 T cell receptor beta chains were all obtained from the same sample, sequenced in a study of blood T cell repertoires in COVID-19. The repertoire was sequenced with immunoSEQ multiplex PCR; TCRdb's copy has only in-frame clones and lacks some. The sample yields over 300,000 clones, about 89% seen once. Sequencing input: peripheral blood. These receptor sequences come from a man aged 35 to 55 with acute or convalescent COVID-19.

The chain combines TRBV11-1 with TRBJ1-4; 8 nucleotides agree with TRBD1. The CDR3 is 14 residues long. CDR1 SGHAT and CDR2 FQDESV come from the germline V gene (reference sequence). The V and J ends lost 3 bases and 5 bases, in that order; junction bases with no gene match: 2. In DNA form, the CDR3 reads TGTGCCAGCAGCTTCGGGACAGGAAATGAAAAACTGTTTTTT. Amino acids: CASSFGTGNEKLFF. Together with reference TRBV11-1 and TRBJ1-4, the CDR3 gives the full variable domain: EAEVAQSPRYKITEKSQAVAFWCDPISGHATLYWYRQILGQGPELLVQFQDESVVDDSQLPKDRFSAERLKGVDSTLKIQPAELGDSAMYLCASSFGTGNEKLFFGSGTQLSVL.

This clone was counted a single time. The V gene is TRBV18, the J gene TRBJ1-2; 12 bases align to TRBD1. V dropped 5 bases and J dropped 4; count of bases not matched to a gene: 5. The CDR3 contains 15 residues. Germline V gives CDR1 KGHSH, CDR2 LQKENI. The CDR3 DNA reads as TGTGCCAGCTCAGAGGGACAGGGGGCCTCCTATGGCTACACCTTC. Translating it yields CASSEGQGASYGYTF. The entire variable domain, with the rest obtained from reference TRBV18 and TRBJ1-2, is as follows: NAGVMQNPRHLVRRRGQEARLRCSPMKGHSHVYWYRQLPEEGLKFMVYLQKENIIDESGMPKERFSAEFPKEGPSILRIQQVVRGDSAAYFCASSEGQGASYGYTFGSGTRLTVV.

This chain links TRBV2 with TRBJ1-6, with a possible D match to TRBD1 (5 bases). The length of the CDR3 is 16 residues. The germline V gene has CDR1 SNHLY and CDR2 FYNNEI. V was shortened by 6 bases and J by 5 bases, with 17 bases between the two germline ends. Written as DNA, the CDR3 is TGTGCCAGCAGCGCCTCGGGGGGGTCCGATAATTCACCCCTCCACTTT. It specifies CASSASGGSDNSPLHF.

The CDR3 spells CASSISGVNQPQHF. The DNA of the CDR3 is TGTGCCAGTAGTATCTCGGGAGTCAATCAGCCCCAGCATTTT. This chain joins TRBV19 and TRBJ1-5; no definite D call. This CDR3 has 14 residues. Germline CDR1 LNHDA, CDR2 SQIVND (reference sequence). V was clipped by 3 bases and J by 3 bases, with 9 bases between them.

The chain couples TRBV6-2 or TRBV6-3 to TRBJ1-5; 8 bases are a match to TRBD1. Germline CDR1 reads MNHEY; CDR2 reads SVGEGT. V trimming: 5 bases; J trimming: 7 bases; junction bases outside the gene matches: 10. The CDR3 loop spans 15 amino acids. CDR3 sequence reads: CASSGPQGGNQPQHF. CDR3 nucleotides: TGTGCCAGCAGTGGGCCACAGGGGGGAAACCAGCCCCAGCATTTT.

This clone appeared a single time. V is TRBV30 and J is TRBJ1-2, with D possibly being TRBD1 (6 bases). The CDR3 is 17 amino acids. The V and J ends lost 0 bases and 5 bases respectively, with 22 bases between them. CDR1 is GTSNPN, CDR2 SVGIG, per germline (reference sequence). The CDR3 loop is CAWSVRGLTTTSYGYTF. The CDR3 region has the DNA TGTGCCTGGAGTGTAAGGGGGTTGACTACTACGAGTTATGGCTACACCTTC.

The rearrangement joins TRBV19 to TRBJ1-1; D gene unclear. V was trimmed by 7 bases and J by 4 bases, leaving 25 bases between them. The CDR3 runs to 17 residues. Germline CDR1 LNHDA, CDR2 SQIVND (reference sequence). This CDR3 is CASTALPQVGESTEAFF. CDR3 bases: TGTGCCAGTACCGCCCTCCCCCAGGTGGGCGAGAGCACTGAAGCTTTCTTT.

Here the CDR3 DNA reads TGCGCCAGCAGCCAAGTGGGCAGGCTTCCCTACAATGAGCAGTTCTTC. Translated, it gives CASSQVGRLPYNEQFF. The chain has TRBV4-1 and TRBJ2-1; no definite D call. The V and J ends lost 1 base and 2 bases respectively, with 12 bases between them. The CDR3 is 16 amino acids. Looked up from germline, CDR1 is MGHRA and CDR2 is YSYEKL.

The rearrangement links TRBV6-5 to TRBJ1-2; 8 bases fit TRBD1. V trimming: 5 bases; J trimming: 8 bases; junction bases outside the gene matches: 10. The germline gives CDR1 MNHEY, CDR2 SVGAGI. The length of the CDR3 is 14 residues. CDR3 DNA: TGTGCCAGCAGTCCGATAGGACAGGGCGACGGCTACACCTTC. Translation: CASSPIGQGDGYTF.